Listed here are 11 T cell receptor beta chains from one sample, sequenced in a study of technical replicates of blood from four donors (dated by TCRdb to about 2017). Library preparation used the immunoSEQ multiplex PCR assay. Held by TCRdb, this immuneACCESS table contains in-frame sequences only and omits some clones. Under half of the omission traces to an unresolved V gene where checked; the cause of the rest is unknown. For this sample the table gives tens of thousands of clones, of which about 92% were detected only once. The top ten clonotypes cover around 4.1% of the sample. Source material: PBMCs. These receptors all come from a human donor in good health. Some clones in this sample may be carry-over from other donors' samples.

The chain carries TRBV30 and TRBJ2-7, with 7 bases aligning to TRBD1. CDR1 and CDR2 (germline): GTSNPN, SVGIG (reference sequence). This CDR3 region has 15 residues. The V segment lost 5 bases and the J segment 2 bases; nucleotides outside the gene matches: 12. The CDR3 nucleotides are TGTGCCTGGCCTAAAGGACAGGTTAGTACCTACGAGCAGTACTTC. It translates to CAWPKGQVSTYEQYF.

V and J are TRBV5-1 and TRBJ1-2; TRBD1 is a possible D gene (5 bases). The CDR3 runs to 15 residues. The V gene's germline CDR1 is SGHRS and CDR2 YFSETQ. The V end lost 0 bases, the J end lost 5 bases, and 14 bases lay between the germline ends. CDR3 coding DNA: TGCGCCAGCAGCTTGGTTGGCAGGGTAGGGTATGGCTACACCTTC. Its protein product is CASSLVGRVGYGYTF.

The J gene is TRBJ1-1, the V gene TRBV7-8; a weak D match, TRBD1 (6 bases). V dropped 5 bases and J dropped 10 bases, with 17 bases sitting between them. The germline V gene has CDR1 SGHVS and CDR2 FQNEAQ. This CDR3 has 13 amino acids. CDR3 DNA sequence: TGTGCCAGCAGCCAGCAGGGAGGGGGGGCAGCTTTCTTT. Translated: CASSQQGGGAAFF.

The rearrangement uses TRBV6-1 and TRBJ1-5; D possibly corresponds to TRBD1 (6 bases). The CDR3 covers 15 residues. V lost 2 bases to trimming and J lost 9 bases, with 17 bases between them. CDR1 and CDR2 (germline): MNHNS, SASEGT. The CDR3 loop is CASSESGTRPWPQHF. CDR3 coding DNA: TGTGCCAGCAGTGAATCGGGGACACGGCCCTGGCCCCAGCATTTT.

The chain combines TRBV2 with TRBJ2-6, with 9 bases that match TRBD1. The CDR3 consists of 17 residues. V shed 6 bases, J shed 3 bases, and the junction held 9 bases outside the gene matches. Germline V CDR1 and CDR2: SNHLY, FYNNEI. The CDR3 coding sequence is TGTGCCAGCAGGAGGATGACAGGGGGAGGTGGGGCCAACGTCCTGACTTTC. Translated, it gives CASRRMTGGGGANVLTF.

CDR3 loop: CASSRQGSNSGNTIYF. CDR3 DNA sequence: TGTGCCAGCAGTAGACAGGGAAGTAACTCTGGAAACACCATATATTTT. The chain carries TRBV2 and TRBJ1-3; 7 bases map to TRBD1. Germline values: CDR1 SNHLY, CDR2 FYNNEI. The CDR3 spans 16 residues. The V and J ends lost 5 bases and 0 bases, in that order; junction bases with no gene match: 7.

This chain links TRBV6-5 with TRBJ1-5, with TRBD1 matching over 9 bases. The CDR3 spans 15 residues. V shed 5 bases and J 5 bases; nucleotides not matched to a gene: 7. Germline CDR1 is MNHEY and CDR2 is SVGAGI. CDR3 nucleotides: TGTGCCAGCAGTAAGTTTACAGGGGGCGATCAGCCCCAGCATTTT. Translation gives CASSKFTGGDQPQHF.

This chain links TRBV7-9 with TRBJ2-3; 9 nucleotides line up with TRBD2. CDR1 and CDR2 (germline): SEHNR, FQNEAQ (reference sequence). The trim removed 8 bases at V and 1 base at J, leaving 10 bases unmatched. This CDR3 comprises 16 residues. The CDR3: CASARASGERTDTQYF. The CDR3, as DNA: TGTGCCAGCGCCCGGGCTAGCGGGGAACGCACAGATACGCAGTATTTT.

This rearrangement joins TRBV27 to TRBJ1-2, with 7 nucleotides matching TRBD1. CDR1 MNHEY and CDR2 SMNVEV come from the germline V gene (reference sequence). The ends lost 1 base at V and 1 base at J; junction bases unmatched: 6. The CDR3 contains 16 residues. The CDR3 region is CASSLYRGAFNYGYTF. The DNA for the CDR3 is TGTGCCAGCAGTTTATACAGGGGAGCTTTTAACTATGGCTACACCTTC.

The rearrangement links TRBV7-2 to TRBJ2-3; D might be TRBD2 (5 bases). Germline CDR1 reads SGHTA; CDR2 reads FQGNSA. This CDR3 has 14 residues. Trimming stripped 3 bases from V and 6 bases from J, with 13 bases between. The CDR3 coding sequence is TGTGCCAGCAGCTTCAGCGTCGGACTTGATACGCAGTATTTT. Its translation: CASSFSVGLDTQYF.

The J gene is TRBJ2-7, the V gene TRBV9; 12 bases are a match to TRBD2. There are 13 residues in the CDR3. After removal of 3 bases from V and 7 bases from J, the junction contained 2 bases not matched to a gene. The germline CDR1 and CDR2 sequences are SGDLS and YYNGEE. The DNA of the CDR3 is TGTGCCAGCAGCGACGGACTAGCGGGGGAGCAGTACTTC. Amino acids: CASSDGLAGEQYF.